These T cell receptor beta chains were read from a single sample in a study of blood T cell repertoires in COVID-19. Using immunoSEQ multiplex PCR, the repertoire was profiled, and TCRdb retains in-frame clones only, with some absent. The data contain about 330,000 clones, more than 75% of them singletons. Input material: peripheral blood. The receptors were sampled from a woman aged 45 to 65 with active or convalescent COVID-19. CDR3s include the opening cysteine and the closing phenylalanine or tryptophan. The D gene is left open where the match is weak.

v_call,d_call,j_call,cdr3_aa,cdr3_nt
TRBV2,TRBD1,TRBJ2-3,CASRSGGRTDTQYF,TGTGCCAGCAGATCAGGGGGTAGGACAGATACGCAGTATTTT
TRBV30,TRBD1,TRBJ2-7,CAWREGGAVYEQYF,TGTGCCTGGAGGGAAGGGGGCGCGGTCTACGAGCAGTACTTC
TRBV9,.,TRBJ2-3,CASSVVPGISTDTQYF,TGTGCCAGCAGCGTAGTACCAGGGATTAGCACAGATACGCAGTATTTT
TRBV7-3,TRBD2,TRBJ2-1,CASSLGRGRPYNEQFF,TGTGCCAGCAGCTTGGGGCGGGGGAGGCCCTACAATGAGCAGTTCTTC
TRBV11-3,.,TRBJ2-3,CASSLNSADTQYF,TGTGCCAGCAGCTTAAATAGCGCAGATACGCAGTATTTT
TRBV7-9,.,TRBJ2-7,CASGGNEQYF,TGTGCCAGCGGGGGGAACGAGCAGTACTTC
TRBV4-1,.,TRBJ1-2,CASSQIPKRTPRDYGYTF,TGCGCCAGCAGCCAAATCCCTAAACGGACCCCCAGGGACTATGGCTACACCTTC
TRBV7-9,.,TRBJ2-1,CASIPEGSPYNEQFF,TGTGCCAGCATACCCGAGGGCTCCCCCTACAATGAGCAGTTCTTC
TRBV6-2/TRBV6-3,.,TRBJ1-6,CASSYSPDSYNSPLHF,TGTGCCAGCAGTTACTCACCGGACAGCTATAATTCACCCCTCCACTTT
TRBV4-3,.,TRBJ2-7,CASSQELGGYEQYF,TGCGCCAGCAGCCAAGAGCTCGGGGGATACGAGCAGTACTTC
TRBV2,TRBD1,TRBJ2-7,CASSRADRGITSYEQYF,TGTGCCAGCAGCCGAGCAGACAGGGGAATTACCTCCTACGAGCAGTACTTC
TRBV5-4,TRBD2,TRBJ2-7,CASSLMGLATSSYEQYF,TGTGCCAGCAGCTTGATGGGACTAGCGACTAGCTCCTACGAGCAGTACTTC
TRBV15,TRBD1,TRBJ2-4,CATSSGTGTKNIQYF,TGTGCCACCAGCAGCGGGACAGGTACCAAAAACATTCAGTACTTC
TRBV6-5,.,TRBJ2-3,CASKRERSSTDTQYF,TGTGCCAGCAAAAGGGAGAGATCTAGCACAGATACGCAGTATTTT
TRBV2,.,TRBJ2-2,CASKGGAGSGGELFF,TGTGCCAGCAAGGGCGGTGCGGGTTCTGGCGGGGAGCTGTTTTTT
TRBV4-1,TRBD2,TRBJ2-4,CASSHAHRWTSGSVTKNIQYF,TGCGCCAGCAGCCACGCCCACCGTTGGACTAGCGGGAGTGTAACCAAAAACATTCAGTACTTC
TRBV7-9,.,TRBJ1-6,CASSFSGSPLHF,TGTGCCAGCAGCTTCTCAGGTTCACCCCTCCACTTT
TRBV5-1,TRBD2,TRBJ2-2,CASSSGLAGAGGELFF,TGCGCCAGCAGCTCGGGACTAGCGGGAGCCGGCGGGGAGCTGTTTTTT
TRBV19,TRBD1,TRBJ1-4,CASGDRDEKLFF,TGTGCCAGCGGGGACAGGGACGAAAAACTGTTTTTT
TRBV28,.,TRBJ2-2,CASSFSGGGSGELFF,TGTGCCAGCAGTTTCTCCGGGGGTGGATCCGGGGAGCTGTTTTTT
TRBV29-1,.,TRBJ2-7,CSASGISGRFSYEQYF,TGCAGCGCTTCCGGAATTAGCGGCCGTTTCTCCTACGAGCAGTACTTC
TRBV19,.,TRBJ1-4,CASSIGGEKLFF,TGTGCCAGTAGTATCGGCGGGGAAAAACTGTTTTTT
TRBV19,TRBD2,TRBJ2-2,CASSNRGANTGELFF,TGTGCCAGTAGTAATCGGGGGGCGAACACCGGGGAGCTGTTTTTT
TRBV5-5,TRBD2,TRBJ2-1,CASSLVSLGGFENEQFF,TGTGCCAGCAGCTTGGTTAGTCTGGGGGGGTTTGAGAATGAGCAGTTCTTC
TRBV28,.,TRBJ2-7,CASSFLQGGQYEQYF,TGTGCCAGCAGTTTCCTCCAGGGGGGCCAATACGAGCAGTACTTC
TRBV5-4,.,TRBJ2-4,CASSVGGVNIQYF,TGTGCCAGCAGCGTAGGGGGAGTAAACATTCAGTACTTC